These 28 T cell receptor beta chains came from one sample sequenced in a study of blood T cell repertoires in COVID-19. TCRdb's table, derived via immunoSEQ multiplex PCR, lists solely in-frame clones and lacks some. The table has 150,000 or so clones, roughly 80% seen once; the top ten hold 3% to 3.5%. Sequencing input: peripheral blood. The receptors originated from a woman over 75 with acute or convalescent COVID-19.

The sample holds a few counts of this clone. The V gene is TRBV7-3, the J gene TRBJ2-1; 10 bases line up with TRBD1. This CDR3 spans 16 amino acids. J lost 6 bases, V lost 5 bases, and 10 bases had no gene match. From germline, CDR1 is SGHTA and CDR2 FQGTGA. In DNA form, the CDR3 reads TGTGCCAGCAGCGCGACAGGGGGCGCCGGTGGCAATGAGCAGTTCTTC. As protein: CASSATGGAGGNEQFF. Variable domain in full (rest from reference TRBV7-3 and TRBJ2-1): GAGVSQTPSNKVTEKGKYVELRCDPISGHTALYWYRQSLGQGPEFLIYFQGTGAADDSGLPNDRFFAVRPEGSVSTLKIQRTERGDSAVYLCASSATGGAGGNEQFFGPGTRLTVL.

This chain links TRBV5-1 with TRBJ2-1; 9 bases agree with TRBD1. With 0 bases clipped from V and 4 bases from J, the junction kept 2 bases outside the gene matches. Germline V gene sequence: CDR1 SGHRS, CDR2 YFSETQ. This CDR3 has 15 residues. The CDR3, as DNA: TGCGCCAGCAGCTTGGGACAGGGGGAGTACAATGAGCAGTTCTTC. Its translation is CASSLGQGEYNEQFF.

The genes are TRBV27 and TRBJ1-1; D gene unclear. The length of the CDR3 is 13 residues. CDR1 is MNHEY and CDR2 is SMNVEV in the germline V gene (reference sequence). The V and J ends lost 5 bases and 3 bases respectively, with 10 bases between them. The CDR3 bases are TGTGCCAGCAGTATCTCTAGAGACACTGAAGCTTTCTTT. Protein: CASSISRDTEAFF.

V and J are TRBV7-6 and TRBJ1-2; 10 bases map to TRBD1. J was trimmed by 5 bases and V by 5 bases; bases with no gene match: 8. This CDR3 contains 15 residues. CDR1 and CDR2 (germline): SGHVS, FNYEAQ. The CDR3 nucleotides are TGTGCCAGCAGCACCTGGACAGGGGGGATTTATGGCTACACCTTC. Protein product: CASSTWTGGIYGYTF.

This sequence joins TRBV27 and TRBJ2-3, with 9 nucleotides matching TRBD1. The CDR3 contains 13 residues. The germline V gene has CDR1 MNHEY and CDR2 SMNVEV (reference sequence). Losses at the gene ends were 9 bases for V and 2 bases for J; bases not matched to a gene: 3. Here the CDR3 reads CASRDRATDTQYF. CDR3 bases: TGTGCCAGTCGGGACAGGGCCACAGATACGCAGTATTTT.

The DNA of the CDR3 is TGCGCCAGCGGGAACGGCGGGGGGTCGGAGACCCAGTACTTC. As protein: CASGNGGGSETQYF. The chain links TRBV10-2 to TRBJ2-5; 8 bases map to TRBD2. Unmatched junction bases numbered 10, after V lost 8 bases and J lost 5 bases. CDR3 length: 14 amino acids. Germline CDR1 and CDR2: WSHSY and SAAADI.

The genes are TRBV2 and TRBJ2-7; D may be TRBD2 (5 bases). CDR1 and CDR2 from the germline V gene are SNHLY and FYNNEI. V was pared by 6 bases and J by 7 bases, with 16 bases between. This CDR3 spans 13 amino acids. Written as DNA, the CDR3 is TGTGCCAGCAGAGTGACGGACTTCTGGGAGCAGTACTTC. It codes for CASRVTDFWEQYF.

The chain uses TRBV2 and TRBJ1-2; maybe TRBD1 (6 bases). Germline lookup yields CDR1 SNHLY and CDR2 FYNNEI. V was trimmed by 8 bases and J by 3 bases, leaving 10 bases between them. The CDR3 contains 12 residues. Here the CDR3 reads CASGGGYYGYTF. The CDR3 DNA reads as TGTGCCAGCGGGGGCGGGTACTATGGCTACACCTTC.

This clone was seen once. The gene calls are TRBV7-3 and TRBJ1-1, with a weak D call TRBD1 (5 bases). There are 14 residues in the CDR3. Trimming removed 5 bases at V and 4 bases at J, with 14 bases between. Germline-derived CDR1 and CDR2 are SGHTA and FQGTGA. The CDR3 DNA follows: TGTGCCAGCAGCCCAAGGCCGGGGGGCACTGAAGCTTTCTTT. This encodes CASSPRPGGTEAFF.

The genes are TRBV11-3 and TRBJ2-1; D uncertain. CDR3 size: 17 residues. Germline V gives CDR1 SGHNT, CDR2 YENEEA. Trimming removed 0 bases from V and 0 bases from J, with 12 bases in between. Here the CDR3 reads CASSLDQYSTSYNEQFF. DNA for the CDR3: TGTGCCAGCAGCTTAGATCAGTACAGTACCTCCTACAATGAGCAGTTCTTC.

The rearrangement joins TRBV6-2 or TRBV6-3 to TRBJ2-2, with D perhaps TRBD1 (5 bases). Trimming stripped 4 bases from V and 4 bases from J, with 19 bases between. Germline assignment: CDR1 MNHEY and CDR2 SVGEGT. This CDR3 is 17 amino acids long. The CDR3: CASSSLSQGVITGELFF. CDR3 nucleotide sequence: TGTGCCAGCAGTTCACTTAGTCAGGGCGTTATCACCGGGGAGCTGTTTTTT.

The chain couples TRBV12-3 or TRBV12-4 to TRBJ2-1; a weak D match, TRBD1 (6 bases). CDR3 length equals 13 residues. The V end was cut by 6 bases, the J end by 9 bases, with 15 bases between. This chain's CDR3 is CASRTGMASEQFF. Written as DNA, the CDR3 is TGTGCCAGCAGGACAGGCATGGCGAGTGAGCAGTTCTTC.

The rearrangement joins TRBV4-3 to TRBJ1-3; D gene ambiguous. With 4 bases removed from V and 0 bases from J, the gap between germline ends came to 10 bases. CDR3 length: 15 residues. CDR1 is LGHNA, CDR2 YSLEER, per germline. The CDR3 sequence is CASSPDVSSGNTIYF. CDR3 bases: TGCGCCAGCAGCCCCGATGTTAGCTCTGGAAACACCATATATTTT.

V is TRBV18 and J is TRBJ1-1; D is possibly TRBD1 (5 bases). V lost 2 bases and J lost 4, with 8 bases in between. Germline V gene sequence: CDR1 KGHSH, CDR2 LQKENI. The CDR3 has 13 amino acids. The CDR3 here is CASSPGARTEAFF. DNA for the CDR3: TGTGCCAGCTCACCAGGGGCGCGCACTGAAGCTTTCTTT.

The chain recombines TRBV4-1 with TRBJ1-2; 8 bases line up with TRBD1. With 4 bases clipped from V and 7 bases from J, the junction kept 11 bases outside the gene matches. This CDR3 is built from 15 residues. Germline CDR1 MGHRA, CDR2 YSYEKL. Here the CDR3 reads CASSRGQGGTSGYTF. The CDR3 DNA reads TGCGCCAGCAGCCGCGGACAGGGAGGCACGTCTGGCTACACCTTC.

The chain carries TRBV2 and TRBJ1-6; 8 bases are a match to TRBD1. CDR1 and CDR2 (germline): SNHLY, FYNNEI. The CDR3 has 16 residues. Trimming cost V 7 bases and J 5 bases; bases outside gene matches: 10. The CDR3 is CASTWTGTKNNSPLHF. The DNA of the CDR3 is TGTGCCAGCACCTGGACAGGGACGAAGAATAATTCACCCCTCCACTTT.

The rearrangement joins TRBV3-1 (or the pseudogene TRBV3-2) to TRBJ2-2, with 7 bases fitting TRBD1. CDR1 is LGHDT, CDR2 YNNKEL, per germline (reference sequence). J was trimmed by 4 bases and V by 2 bases; bases with no gene match: 7. The CDR3 covers 16 residues. In nucleotides, the CDR3 is TGTGCCAGCAGCCAAATAACAGGGGCGGGCACCGGGGAGCTGTTTTTT. It is translated as CASSQITGAGTGELFF.

The chain combines TRBV30 with TRBJ2-3, with TRBD2 matching over 10 bases. From germline, CDR1 is GTSNPN and CDR2 SVGIG (reference sequence). Trimming at V came to 1 base and at J to 3 bases, leaving 1 base not matched to a gene. The CDR3 is made up of 14 amino acids. In DNA form, the CDR3 reads TGTGCCTGGAGTGCGGGACTAGCGACAGATACGCAGTATTTT. This codes for CAWSAGLATDTQYF.

This clone was detected once. The chain recombines TRBV6-5 with TRBJ2-1; 8 bases line up with TRBD2. V was pared by 2 bases and J by 5 bases, with 8 bases of the junction left unmatched. Germline V CDR1 and CDR2: MNHEY, SVGAGI. The CDR3 covers 16 residues. CDR3 coding DNA: TGTGCCAGCAGTTACCTTTTAGCGGGAAAGAACAATGAGCAGTTCTTC. It is translated as CASSYLLAGKNNEQFF.

V and J are TRBV6-6 and TRBJ1-3, with 9 bases lining up with TRBD1. With V trimmed by 6 bases and J by 2 bases, 8 bases remained unmatched. This CDR3 region has 16 residues. Germline V gives CDR1 MNHNY, CDR2 SVGAGI (reference sequence). The CDR3 reads CASSYSDRGAGNTIYF. The CDR3 DNA reads as TGTGCCAGCAGCTATTCGGACAGGGGTGCTGGAAACACCATATATTTT.

The gene calls are TRBV7-9 and TRBJ2-1, with 11 bases matching TRBD2. The CDR3 contains 16 residues. J lost 4 bases, V lost 5 bases, and 7 bases had no gene match. CDR1 is SEHNR and CDR2 is FQNEAQ in the germline V gene (reference sequence). The CDR3 bases are TGTGCCAGCAGCCCCCTTGGGACTAGCGGTTACAATGAGCAGTTCTTC. Its translation is CASSPLGTSGYNEQFF.

The gene calls are TRBV7-3 and TRBJ2-2; D is possibly TRBD1 (5 bases). V dropped 1 base and J dropped 7 bases, with 16 bases sitting between them. The CDR3 spans 16 residues. Looked up from germline, CDR1 is SGHTA and CDR2 is FQGTGA. CDR3 in DNA: TGTGCCAGCAGCTTAAGGGGCCTAGTCTCCCGCGGGGAGCTGTTTTTT. It is translated as CASSLRGLVSRGELFF.

The sample holds a few counts of this clone. The V and J genes are TRBV7-2 and TRBJ1-5; D is uncertain. The germline V gene encodes CDR1 SGHTA and CDR2 FQGNSA. Trimming took off 2 bases at V and 5 bases at J, with 4 bases between the two ends. This CDR3 is 12 amino acids long. CDR3 DNA sequence: TGTGCCAGCAGCTTAACTTATCAGCCCCAGCATTTT. Translated: CASSLTYQPQHF.

The chain links TRBV24-1 to TRBJ2-2, with 8 bases matching TRBD1. V lost 6 bases to trimming and J lost 0 bases; unmatched junction nucleotides: 2. Germline loops: CDR1 KGHDR, CDR2 SFDVKD. The CDR3 is 15 residues long. In nucleotides, the CDR3 is TGTGCCACCAGTACAGGGGGAGCGAACACCGGGGAGCTGTTTTTT. Translating gives CATSTGGANTGELFF.

The chain combines TRBV4-1 with TRBJ2-1, with 13 bases aligning to TRBD2. CDR1 and CDR2 from the germline V gene are MGHRA and YSYEKL. Losses at the gene ends were 2 bases for V and 6 bases for J; bases not matched to a gene: 7. There are 17 residues in the CDR3. The CDR3 reads CASSQLLLAGGPNEQFF. In DNA form, the CDR3 reads TGCGCCAGCAGCCAACTCCTACTAGCGGGGGGGCCCAATGAGCAGTTCTTC.

CDR3 residues: CASSKDRVGLTEAFF. CDR3 nucleotide sequence: TGTGCCAGCAGCAAGGACAGGGTGGGACTCACTGAAGCTTTCTTT. The chain has TRBV5-4 and TRBJ1-1, with TRBD1 matching over 8 bases. The J segment lost 4 bases and the V segment lost 4 bases, leaving 9 bases of the junction unmatched. Germline V lookup: CDR1 SGHNT, CDR2 YYREEE (reference sequence). The CDR3 extends over 15 amino acids.

This chain joins TRBV3-1 (or the pseudogene TRBV3-2) and TRBJ2-3; TRBD2 matches 9 bases. The CDR3 has 15 residues. Germline assignment: CDR1 LGHDT and CDR2 YNNKEL (reference sequence). V was pared by 6 bases and J by 5 bases, with 9 bases of the junction left unmatched. As DNA, the CDR3 is TGTGCCAGCAGGGGGTTGCGGGGGGGACAAGATACGCAGTATTTT. It yields the protein CASRGLRGGQDTQYF.

V usage is TRBV7-3 and J usage is TRBJ2-5; 7 bases map to TRBD1. The V gene end was trimmed by 1 base and the J gene end by 2 bases; junction bases not matched to a gene: 7. Germline V gene lookup returns CDR1 SGHTA and CDR2 FQGTGA. The CDR3 extends over 16 amino acids. CDR3: CASSLMGRGNQETQYF. CDR3 sequence (DNA): TGTGCCAGCAGCTTAATGGGCAGGGGGAATCAAGAGACCCAGTACTTC. Full variable domain (remainder filled in from reference TRBV7-3 and TRBJ2-5): GAGVSQTPSNKVTEKGKYVELRCDPISGHTALYWYRQSLGQGPEFLIYFQGTGAADDSGLPNDRFFAVRPEGSVSTLKIQRTERGDSAVYLCASSLMGRGNQETQYFGPGTRLLVL.